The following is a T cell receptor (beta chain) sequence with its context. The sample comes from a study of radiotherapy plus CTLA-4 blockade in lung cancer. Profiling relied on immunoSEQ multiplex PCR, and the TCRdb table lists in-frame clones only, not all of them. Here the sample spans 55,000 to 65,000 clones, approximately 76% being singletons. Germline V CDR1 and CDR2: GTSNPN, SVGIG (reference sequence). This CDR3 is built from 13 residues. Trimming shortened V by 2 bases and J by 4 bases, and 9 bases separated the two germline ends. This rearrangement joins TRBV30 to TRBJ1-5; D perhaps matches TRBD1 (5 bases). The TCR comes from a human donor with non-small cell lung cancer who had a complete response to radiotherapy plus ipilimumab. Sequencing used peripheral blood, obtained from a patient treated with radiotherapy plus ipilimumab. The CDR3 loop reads CAWSIDSNQPQHF. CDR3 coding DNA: TGTGCCTGGAGTATAGACAGTAATCAGCCCCAGCATTTT. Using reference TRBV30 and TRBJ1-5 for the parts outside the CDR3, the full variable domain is SQTIHQWPATLVQPVGSPLSLECTVEGTSNPNLYWYRQAAGRGLQLLFYSVGIGQISSEVPQNLSASRPQDRQFILSSKKLLLSDSGFYLCAWSIDSNQPQHFGDGTRLSIL.